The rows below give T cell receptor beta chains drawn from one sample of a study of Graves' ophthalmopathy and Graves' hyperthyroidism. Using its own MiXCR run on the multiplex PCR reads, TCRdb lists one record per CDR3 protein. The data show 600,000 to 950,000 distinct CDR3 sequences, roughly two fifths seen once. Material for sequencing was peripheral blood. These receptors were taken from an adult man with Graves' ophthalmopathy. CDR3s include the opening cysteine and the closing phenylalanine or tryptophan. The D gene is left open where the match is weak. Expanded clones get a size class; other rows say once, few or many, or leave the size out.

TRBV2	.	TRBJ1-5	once	CASKRGYSNQPQHF	TGTGCCAGCAAGAGGGGATATAGCAATCAGCCCCAGCATTTT
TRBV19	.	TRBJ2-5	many	CATGRGETQYF	TGTGCCACCGGTAGAGGGGAGACCCAGTACTTC
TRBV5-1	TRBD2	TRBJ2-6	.	CASSILAGAVSGANVLTF	TGCGCCAGCAGCATCCTAGCGGGAGCCGTCTCTGGGGCCAACGTCCTGACTTTC
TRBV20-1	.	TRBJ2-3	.	CSSNGPGSLDTQYF	TGCAGCTCAAATGGGCCAGGGTCTTTGGATACGCAGTATTTT
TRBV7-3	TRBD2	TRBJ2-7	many	CASSLIAGETYEQYF	TGTGCCAGCAGCTTAATAGCGGGGGAGACCTACGAGCAGTACTTC
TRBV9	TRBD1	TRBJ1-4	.	CASSDRGRLVGEKLFF	TGTGCCAGCAGCGACAGGGGGCGCTTGGTTGGCGAAAAACTGTTTTTT
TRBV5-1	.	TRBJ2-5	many	CASSAEGETQYF	TGCGCCAGCAGCGCGGAGGGGGAGACCCAGTACTTC
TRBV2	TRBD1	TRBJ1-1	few	CASSRDRGLNTEAFF	TGTGCCAGCAGCCGGGACAGGGGATTGAACACTGAAGCTTTCTTT
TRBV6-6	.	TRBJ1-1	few	CASSYVEGTEAFF	TGTGCCAGCAGTTACGTGGAAGGCACTGAAGCTTTCTTT
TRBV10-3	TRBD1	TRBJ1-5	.	CASSNTGGSNQPQHF	TGTGCCAGCAGTAATACAGGGGGTAGCAATCAGCCCCAGCATTTT
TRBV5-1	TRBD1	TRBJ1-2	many	CASSLASPGQGLGGYTF	TGCGCCAGCAGCTTGGCCAGCCCGGGACAGGGCTTGGGTGGCTACACCTTC
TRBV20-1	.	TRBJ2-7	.	CSARQGGIRYEQYF	TGCAGTGCCCGGCAGGGCGGGATAAGGTACGAGCAGTACTTC
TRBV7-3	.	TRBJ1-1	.	CASSLVQPLNTEAFF	TGTGCCAGCAGCTTGGTACAGCCCTTGAACACTGAAGCTTTCTTT
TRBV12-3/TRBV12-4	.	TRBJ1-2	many	CASWTPYGYTF	TGTGCCAGCTGGACGCCCTATGGCTACACCTTC
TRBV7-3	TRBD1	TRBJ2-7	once	CASSSRDRVKDEQYF	TGTGCCAGCAGTAGCCGGGACAGGGTGAAAGACGAGCAGTACTTC
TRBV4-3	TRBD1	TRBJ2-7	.	CASSQDPGQGVYEQYF	TGCGCCAGCAGCCAAGATCCCGGACAGGGGGTCTACGAGCAGTACTTC
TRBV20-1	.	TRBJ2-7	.	CSARAFDRTTTYEQYF	TGCAGTGCTAGAGCGTTCGACCGGACCACTACCTACGAGCAGTACTTC
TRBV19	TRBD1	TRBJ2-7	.	CASPRQGSSYEQYF	TGTGCCAGTCCAAGACAGGGGTCTTCCTACGAGCAGTACTTC
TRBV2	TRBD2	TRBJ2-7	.	CASSYLVGTSGEQYF	TGTGCCAGCAGTTACCTCGTCGGGACTAGCGGGGAGCAGTACTTC
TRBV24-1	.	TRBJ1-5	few	CASSYSFYIQPQHF	TGTGCCAGCAGTTACTCGTTTTATATCCAGCCCCAGCATTTT
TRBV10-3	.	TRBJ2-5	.	CAIRQGGDQETQYF	TGTGCCATCAGGCAGGGGGGGGACCAAGAGACCCAGTACTTC
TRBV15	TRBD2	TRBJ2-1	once	CATSRERLAVDEQFF	TGTGCCACCAGCAGAGAAAGGCTAGCGGTCGATGAGCAGTTCTTC
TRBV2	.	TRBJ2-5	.	CASSLYFRSETQYF	TGTGCCAGCAGTTTATATTTTCGGTCGGAGACCCAGTACTTC
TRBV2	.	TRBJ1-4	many	CASRGGYEKLFF	TGTGCCAGCCGAGGCGGATACGAAAAACTGTTTTTT
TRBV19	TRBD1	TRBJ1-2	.	CASSTDRGVRYGYTF	TGTGCCAGTAGTACTGACAGGGGAGTTCGCTATGGCTACACCTTC
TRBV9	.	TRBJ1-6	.	CASSVSGSNNSPLHF	TGTGCCAGCAGCGTATCTGGCAGCAACAATTCACCCCTCCACTTT
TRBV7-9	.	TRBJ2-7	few	CASSQGATAYEQYF	TGCGCCAGCAGCCAAGGTGCGACAGCCTACGAGCAGTACTTC
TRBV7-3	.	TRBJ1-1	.	CASSLHGGMNTEAFF	TGTGCCAGCAGCTTACACGGGGGCATGAACACTGAAGCTTTCTTT
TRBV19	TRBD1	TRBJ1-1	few	CASSIGQGLYTEAFF	TGTGCCAGTAGTATAGGACAGGGGTTATACACTGAAGCTTTCTTT
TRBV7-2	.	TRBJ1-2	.	CASSGAGGSLDYGRTF	TGTGCCAGCAGCGGGGCGGGGGGTAGCCTTGACTATGGCCGCACCTTC
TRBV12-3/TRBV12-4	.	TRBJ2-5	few	CASSETGWETQYF	TGTGCCAGCAGTGAGACAGGCTGGGAGACCCAGTACTTC
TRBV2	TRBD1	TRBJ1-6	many	CASRDGQGQGSPLHF	TGTGCCAGCAGGGACGGACAGGGACAGGGTTCACCCCTCCACTTT
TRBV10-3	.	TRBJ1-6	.	CAISESQGRSPLHF	TGTGCCATCAGTGAGTCTCAGGGCCGATCACCCCTCCACTTT
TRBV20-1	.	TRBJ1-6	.	CSARDRAGSSPLHF	TGCAGTGCTAGAGATAGGGCAGGTTCATCACCCCTCCACTTT
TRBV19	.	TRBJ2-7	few	CASSPKPYWSEQYF	TGTGCCAGTAGCCCAAAACCCTATTGGAGTGAGCAGTACTTC
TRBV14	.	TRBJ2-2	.	CASSRMTDYTGELFF	TGTGCCAGCAGCCGTATGACAGACTACACCGGGGAGCTGTTTTTT
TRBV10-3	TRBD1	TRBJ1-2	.	CAISPDRVGYTF	TGTGCCATCAGTCCTGACAGGGTCGGCTACACCTTC
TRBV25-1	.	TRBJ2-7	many	CASSGPLGYPSEQYF	TGTGCCAGCAGTGGCCCCCTCGGGTATCCAAGCGAGCAGTACTTC
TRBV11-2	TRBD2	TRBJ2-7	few	CASSATISGRDYEQYF	TGTGCCAGCAGTGCCACAATTAGCGGGAGGGATTACGAGCAGTACTTC
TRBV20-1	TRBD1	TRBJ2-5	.	CSAGGTGPRGFAQYF	TGCAGTGCGGGGGGGACAGGGCCGCGGGGATTTGCCCAGTACTTC
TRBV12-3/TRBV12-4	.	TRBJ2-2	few	CASSSRTENTGELFF	TGTGCCAGCAGCTCCCGGACGGAAAACACCGGGGAGCTGTTTTTT
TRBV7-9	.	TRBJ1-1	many	CASSRLPPNTGSTEAFF	TGTGCCAGCAGCCGTTTACCCCCCAACACAGGGAGCACTGAAGCTTTCTTT
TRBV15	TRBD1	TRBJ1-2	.	CATSRDGQGGIYGYTF	TGTGCCACCAGCAGAGATGGACAGGGGGGGATCTATGGCTACACCTTC
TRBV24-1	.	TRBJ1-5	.	CATSEKGGNQPQHF	TGTGCCACCAGTGAGAAGGGAGGGAATCAGCCCCAGCATTTT
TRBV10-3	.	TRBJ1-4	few	CAISEDADSATNEKLFF	TGTGCCATCAGTGAGGATGCAGACTCTGCAACTAATGAAAAACTGTTTTTT
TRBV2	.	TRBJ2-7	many	CASRGLSYEQYF	TGTGCCAGCAGGGGACTGTCCTACGAGCAGTACTTC
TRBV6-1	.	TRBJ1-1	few	CAIGRTANTEAFF	TGTGCCATCGGCCGGACAGCGAACACTGAAGCTTTCTTT
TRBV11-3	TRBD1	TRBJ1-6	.	CASSFHRGWAAQSYNSPLHF	TGTGCCAGCAGCTTCCACAGGGGGTGGGCGGCCCAATCCTATAATTCACCCCTCCACTTT
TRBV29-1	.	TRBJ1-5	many	CSVETGRGQPQHF	TGCAGCGTTGAAACAGGGAGGGGTCAGCCCCAGCATTTT
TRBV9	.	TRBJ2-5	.	CASSVGSGRQETQYF	TGTGCCAGCAGCGTAGGGAGCGGTAGACAAGAGACCCAGTACTTC
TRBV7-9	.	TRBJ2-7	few	CASSAGQALYEQYF	TGTGCCAGCAGCGCCGGACAAGCACTCTACGAGCAGTACTTC